What follows is one TCR beta chain and its context. Its antigen is undetermined. Through a sample-barcoded 5' primer and a J-beta primer mix, a second PCR was run for roughly 7 to 11 cycles. MiXCR was run by TCRdb on the 5' RACE reads, yielding one entry per CDR3 protein. The table lists more than 650,000 distinct CDR3 sequences, approximately 22% of them singletons. This sample was taken from a study of blood T cells in healthy people across ages. Whole-study findings and limits: The lack of PBMC sorting stopped any conclusive naive versus antigen-experienced comparison. A greater number of naive CD4+ cells and higher diversity distinguished long-lived donors from aged donors.

Trimming left V 2 bases short and J 8 bases short, with 19 bases between. Germline assignment: CDR1 SGHNT and CDR2 YENEEA. The CDR3 is made up of 16 amino acids. Sequenced: blood. This TCR was recovered from a man aged 65 to 85 in good health. The chain carries TRBV11-3 and TRBJ2-1; a weak D match, TRBD2 (5 bases). The CDR3 region has the DNA TGTGCCAGCAGCTTATTTGGGCTAGCTGCAGGCGATGAGCAGTTCTTC. As protein: CASSLFGLAAGDEQFF.